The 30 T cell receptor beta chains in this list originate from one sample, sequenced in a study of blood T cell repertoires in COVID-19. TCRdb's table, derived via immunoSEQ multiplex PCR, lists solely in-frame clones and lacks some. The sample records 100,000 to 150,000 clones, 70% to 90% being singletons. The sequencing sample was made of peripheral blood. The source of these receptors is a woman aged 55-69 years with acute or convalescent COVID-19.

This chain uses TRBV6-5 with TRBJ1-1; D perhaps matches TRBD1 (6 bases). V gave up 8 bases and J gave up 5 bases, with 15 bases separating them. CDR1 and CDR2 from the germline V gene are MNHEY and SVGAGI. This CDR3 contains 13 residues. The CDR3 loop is CASGDRFRTEAFF. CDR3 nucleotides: TGTGCCAGCGGAGACAGGTTCAGGACTGAAGCTTTCTTT.

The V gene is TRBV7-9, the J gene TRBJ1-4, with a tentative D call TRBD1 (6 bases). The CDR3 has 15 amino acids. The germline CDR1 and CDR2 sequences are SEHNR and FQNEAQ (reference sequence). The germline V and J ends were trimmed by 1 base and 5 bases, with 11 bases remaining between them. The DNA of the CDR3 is TGTGCCAGCAGCTTAGTGACAGGCCCCAATGAAAAACTGTTTTTT. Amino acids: CASSLVTGPNEKLFF.

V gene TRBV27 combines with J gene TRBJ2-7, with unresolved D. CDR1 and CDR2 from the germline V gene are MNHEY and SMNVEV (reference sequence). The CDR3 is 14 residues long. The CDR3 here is CASGLAPTCYEQYV. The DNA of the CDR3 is TGTGCCAGCGGTTTAGCCCCTACTTGCTACGAGCAGTACGTC.

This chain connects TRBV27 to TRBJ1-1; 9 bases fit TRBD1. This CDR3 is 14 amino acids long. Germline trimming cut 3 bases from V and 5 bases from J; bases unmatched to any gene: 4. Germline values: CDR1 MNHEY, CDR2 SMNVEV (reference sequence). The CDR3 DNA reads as TGTGCCAGCAGTTTGTACAGGGGGCCGACTGAAGCTTTCTTT. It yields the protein CASSLYRGPTEAFF.

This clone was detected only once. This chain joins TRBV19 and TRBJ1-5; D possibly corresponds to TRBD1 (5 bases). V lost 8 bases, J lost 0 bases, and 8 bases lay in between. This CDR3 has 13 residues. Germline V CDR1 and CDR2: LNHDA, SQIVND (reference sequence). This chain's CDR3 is CASGDYSNQPQHF. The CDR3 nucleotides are TGTGCCAGTGGGGACTATAGCAATCAGCCCCAGCATTTT.

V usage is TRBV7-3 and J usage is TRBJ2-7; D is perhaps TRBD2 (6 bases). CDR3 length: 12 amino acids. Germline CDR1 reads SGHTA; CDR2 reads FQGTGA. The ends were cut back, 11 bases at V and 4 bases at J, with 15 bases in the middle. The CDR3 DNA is TGTGCCCCCGTAGCGGAACCTTACGAGCAGTACGTC. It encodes CAPVAEPYEQYV.

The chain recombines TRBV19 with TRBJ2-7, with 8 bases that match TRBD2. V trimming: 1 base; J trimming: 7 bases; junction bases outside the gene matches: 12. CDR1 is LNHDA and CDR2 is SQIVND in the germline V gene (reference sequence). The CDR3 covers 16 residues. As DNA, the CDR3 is TGTGCCAGTAGTATAGCAGCGGGAGCTTCTTTAAGTGAGCAGTACGTC. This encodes CASSIAAGASLSEQYV.

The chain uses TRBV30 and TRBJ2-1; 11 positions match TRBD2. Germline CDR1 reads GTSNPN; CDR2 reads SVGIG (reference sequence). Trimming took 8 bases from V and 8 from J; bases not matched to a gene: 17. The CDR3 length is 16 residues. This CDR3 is CARLAGGLVEGDEQFF. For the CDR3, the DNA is TGTGCCAGATTAGCGGGAGGGCTTGTCGAGGGGGATGAGCAGTTCTTC. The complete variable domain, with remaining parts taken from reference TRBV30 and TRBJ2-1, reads SQTIHQWPATLVQPVGSPLSLECTVEGTSNPNLYWYRQAAGRGLQLLFYSVGIGQISSEVPQNLSASRPQDRQFILSSKKLLLSDSGFYLCARLAGGLVEGDEQFFGPGTRLTVL.

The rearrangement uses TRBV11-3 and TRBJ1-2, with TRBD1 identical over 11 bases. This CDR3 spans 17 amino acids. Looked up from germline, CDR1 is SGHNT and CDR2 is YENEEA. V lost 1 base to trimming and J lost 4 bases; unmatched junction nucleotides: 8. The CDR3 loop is CASSLGGTGGIAYGYTF. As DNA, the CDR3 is TGTGCCAGCAGCTTAGGGGGGACAGGGGGTATTGCCTATGGCTACACCTTC.

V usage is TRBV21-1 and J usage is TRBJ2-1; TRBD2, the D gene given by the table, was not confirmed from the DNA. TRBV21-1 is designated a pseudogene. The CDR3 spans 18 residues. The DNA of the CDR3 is TGTGCCAGCATCGCCGGGACTAGCGGGAGGAGGACCTACAATGAGCAGTTCTTC. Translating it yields CASIAGTSGRRTYNEQFF.

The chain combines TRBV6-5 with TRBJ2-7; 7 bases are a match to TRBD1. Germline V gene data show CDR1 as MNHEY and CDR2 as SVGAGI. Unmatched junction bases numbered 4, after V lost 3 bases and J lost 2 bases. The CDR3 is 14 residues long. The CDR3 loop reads CASSYRQGTYEQYV. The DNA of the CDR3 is TGTGCCAGCAGTTATCGACAGGGTACCTACGAGCAGTACGTC.

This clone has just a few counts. CDR3 region: CASPGQNYGYTF. CDR3 bases: TGTGCCAGCCCGGGACAGAACTATGGCTACACCTTC. The chain uses TRBV6-5 and TRBJ1-2; 7 bases are a match to TRBD1. Germline CDR1 is MNHEY and CDR2 is SVGAGI. The CDR3 has 12 amino acids. Trimming at V came to 8 bases and at J to 2 bases, leaving 2 bases not matched to a gene.

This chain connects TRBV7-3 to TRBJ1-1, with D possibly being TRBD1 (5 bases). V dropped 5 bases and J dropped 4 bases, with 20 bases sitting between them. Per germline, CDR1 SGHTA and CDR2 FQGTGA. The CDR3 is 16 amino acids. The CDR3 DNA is TGTGCCAGCAGCCCGGGTATTCAGGGTTGGAGCACTGAAGCTTTCTTT. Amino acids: CASSPGIQGWSTEAFF.

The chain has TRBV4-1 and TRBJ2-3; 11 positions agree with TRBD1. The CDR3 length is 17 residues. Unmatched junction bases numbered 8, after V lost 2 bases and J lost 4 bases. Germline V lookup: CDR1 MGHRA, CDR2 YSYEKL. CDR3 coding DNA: TGCGCCAGCAGCCAAAGCCTGGACAGGGGGCTGGCAGATACGCAGTATTTT. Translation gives CASSQSLDRGLADTQYF.

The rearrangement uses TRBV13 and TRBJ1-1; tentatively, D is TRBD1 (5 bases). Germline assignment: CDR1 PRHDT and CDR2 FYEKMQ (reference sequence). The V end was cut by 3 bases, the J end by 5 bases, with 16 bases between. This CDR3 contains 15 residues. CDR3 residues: CASSFQTPGGTEAFF. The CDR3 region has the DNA TGTGCCAGCAGCTTCCAGACCCCCGGGGGGACTGAAGCTTTCTTT. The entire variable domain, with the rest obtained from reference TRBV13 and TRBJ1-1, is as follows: AAGVIQSPRHLIKEKRETATLKCYPIPRHDTVYWYQQGPGQDPQFLISFYEKMQSDKGSIPDRFSAQQFSDYHSELNMSSLELGDSALYFCASSFQTPGGTEAFFGQGTRLTVV.

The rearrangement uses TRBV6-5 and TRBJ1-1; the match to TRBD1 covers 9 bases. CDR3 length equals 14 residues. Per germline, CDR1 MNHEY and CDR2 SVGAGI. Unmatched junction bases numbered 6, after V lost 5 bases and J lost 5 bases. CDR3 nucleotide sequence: TGTGCCAGCAGTACGGACAGGGGTGATACTGAAGCTTTCTTT. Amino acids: CASSTDRGDTEAFF.

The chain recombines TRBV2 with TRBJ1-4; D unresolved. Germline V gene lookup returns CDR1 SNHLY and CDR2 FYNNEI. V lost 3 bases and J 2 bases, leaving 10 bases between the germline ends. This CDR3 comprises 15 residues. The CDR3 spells CASSDKFRTNEKLFF. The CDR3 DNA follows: TGTGCCAGCAGTGATAAATTCCGTACTAATGAAAAACTGTTTTTT.

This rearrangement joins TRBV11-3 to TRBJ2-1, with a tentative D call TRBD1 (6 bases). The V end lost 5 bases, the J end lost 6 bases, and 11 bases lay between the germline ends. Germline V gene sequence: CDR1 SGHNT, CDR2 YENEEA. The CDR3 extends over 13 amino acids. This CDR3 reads CASSLNRVNEQFF. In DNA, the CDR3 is TGTGCCAGCAGCCTCAACAGGGTCAATGAGCAGTTCTTC.

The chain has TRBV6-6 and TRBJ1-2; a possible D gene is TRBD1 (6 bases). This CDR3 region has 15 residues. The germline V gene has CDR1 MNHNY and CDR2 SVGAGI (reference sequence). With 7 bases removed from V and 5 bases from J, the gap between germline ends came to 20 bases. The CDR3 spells CASTLIGQSLYGYTF. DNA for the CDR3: TGTGCCAGCACCCTTATTGGACAGAGTCTTTATGGCTACACCTTC.

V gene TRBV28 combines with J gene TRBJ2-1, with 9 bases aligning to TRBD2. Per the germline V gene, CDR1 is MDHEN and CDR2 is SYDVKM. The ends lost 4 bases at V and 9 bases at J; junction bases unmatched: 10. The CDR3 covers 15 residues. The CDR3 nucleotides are TGTGCCAGCAGTTCCGGGGGTAGCGGGAGAGGTGAGCAGTTCTTC. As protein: CASSSGGSGRGEQFF.

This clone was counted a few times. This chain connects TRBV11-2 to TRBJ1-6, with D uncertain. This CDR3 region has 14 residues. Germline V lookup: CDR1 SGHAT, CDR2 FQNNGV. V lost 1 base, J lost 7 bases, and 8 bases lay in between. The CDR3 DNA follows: TGTGCCAGCAGCTTAGCAGGATCCAATTCACCCCTCCACTTT. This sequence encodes CASSLAGSNSPLHF.

Here the CDR3 reads CASSARTSGNNEQFF. The CDR3 DNA sequence: TGTGCCAGCAGCGCCAGGACTAGCGGGAACAATGAGCAGTTCTTC. The chain links TRBV7-8 to TRBJ2-1; TRBD2 matches at 12 bases. Trimming removed 5 bases from V and 5 bases from J; junction bases left unmatched: 4. This CDR3 contains 15 residues. Germline CDR1 and CDR2: SGHVS and FQNEAQ. The whole variable domain, remainder taken from reference TRBV7-8 and TRBJ2-1, is GAGVSQSPRYKVAKRGQDVALRCDPISGHVSLFWYQQALGQGPEFLTYFQNEAQLDKSGLPSDRFFAERPEGSVSTLKIQRTQQEDSAVYLCASSARTSGNNEQFFGPGTRLTVL.

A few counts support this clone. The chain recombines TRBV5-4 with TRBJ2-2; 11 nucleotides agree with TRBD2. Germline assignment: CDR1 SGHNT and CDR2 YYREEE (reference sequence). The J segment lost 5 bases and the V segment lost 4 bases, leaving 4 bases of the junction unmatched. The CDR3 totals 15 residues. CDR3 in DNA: TGTGCCAGCAGCACTAGCGGGAGAGCGACCGGGGAGCTGTTTTTT. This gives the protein CASSTSGRATGELFF. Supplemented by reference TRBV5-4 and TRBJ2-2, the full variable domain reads ETGVTQSPTHLIKTRGQQVTLRCSSQSGHNTVSWYQQALGQGPQFIFQYYREEENGRGNFPPRFSGLQFPNYSSELNVNALELDDSALYLCASSTSGRATGELFFGEGSRLTVL.

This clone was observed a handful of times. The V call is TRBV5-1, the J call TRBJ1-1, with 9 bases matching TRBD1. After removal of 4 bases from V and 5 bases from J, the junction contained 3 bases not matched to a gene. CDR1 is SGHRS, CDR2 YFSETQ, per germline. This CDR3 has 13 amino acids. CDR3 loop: CASSPGTGTEAFF. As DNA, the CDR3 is TGCGCCAGCAGCCCTGGGACAGGGACTGAAGCTTTCTTT.

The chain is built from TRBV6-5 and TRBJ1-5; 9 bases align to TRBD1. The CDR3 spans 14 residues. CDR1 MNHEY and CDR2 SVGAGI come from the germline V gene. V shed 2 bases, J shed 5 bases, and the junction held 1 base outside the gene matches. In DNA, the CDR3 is TGTGCCAGCAGTTACGGACAGGGGTATCAGCCCCAGCATTTT. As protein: CASSYGQGYQPQHF.

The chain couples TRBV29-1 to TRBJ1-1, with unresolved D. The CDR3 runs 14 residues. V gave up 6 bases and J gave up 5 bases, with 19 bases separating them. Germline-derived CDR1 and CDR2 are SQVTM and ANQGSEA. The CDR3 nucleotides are TGCAGCGTCCGAGGCGGGGAAAGAGTTACTGAAGCTTTCTTT. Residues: CSVRGGERVTEAFF. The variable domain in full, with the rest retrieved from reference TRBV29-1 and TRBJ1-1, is SAVISQKPSRDICQRGTSLTIQCQVDSQVTMMFWYRQQPGQSLTLIATANQGSEATYESGFVIDKFPISRPNLTFSTLTVSNMSPEDSSIYLCSVRGGERVTEAFFGQGTRLTVV.

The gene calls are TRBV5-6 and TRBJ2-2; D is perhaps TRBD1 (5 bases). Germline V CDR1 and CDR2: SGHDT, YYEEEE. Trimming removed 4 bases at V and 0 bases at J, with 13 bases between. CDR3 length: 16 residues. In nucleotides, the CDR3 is TGTGCCAGCAGCGGCAGGGTGCCCGCGAACACCGGGGAGCTGTTTTTT. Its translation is CASSGRVPANTGELFF.

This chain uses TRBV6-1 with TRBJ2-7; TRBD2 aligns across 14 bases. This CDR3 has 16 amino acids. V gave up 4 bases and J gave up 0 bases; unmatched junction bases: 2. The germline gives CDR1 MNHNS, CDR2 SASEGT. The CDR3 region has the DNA TGTGCCAGCAGTGTCGGGACTAGCGGGAGCTCCTACGAGCAGTACTTC. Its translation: CASSVGTSGSSYEQYF.

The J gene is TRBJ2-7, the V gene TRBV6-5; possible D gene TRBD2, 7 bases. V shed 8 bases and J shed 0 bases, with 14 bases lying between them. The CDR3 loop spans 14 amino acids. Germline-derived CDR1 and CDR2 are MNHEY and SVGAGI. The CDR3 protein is CASVRGANSYEQYF. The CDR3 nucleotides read TGTGCCAGCGTCCGGGGGGCGAACTCCTACGAGCAGTACTTC.

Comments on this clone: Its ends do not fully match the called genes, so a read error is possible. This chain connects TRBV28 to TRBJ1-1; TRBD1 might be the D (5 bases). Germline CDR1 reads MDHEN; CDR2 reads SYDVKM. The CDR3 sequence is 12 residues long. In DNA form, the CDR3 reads TGTGCCAGCAGGGGACTGAAGACTGAAGCTTTCTTT. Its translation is CASRGLKTEAFF.